These 10 T cell receptor beta chains were sequenced from one sample in a study of blood T cell repertoires in COVID-19 (dated by TCRdb to the early 2020s). Library creation used the immunoSEQ multiplex PCR assay. The immuneACCESS repertoire file appears here via TCRdb, limited to in-frame rearrangements. These files lack a portion of the clones; in checked studies, under half of the deficit traces to unresolved V genes, and the cause of the others is not known. This sample gives a few hundred thousand clones in total; approximately 90% of them show up just once. The ten largest clonotypes hold 3% to 4% of the sample. Sequenced: PBMCs or T cells enriched from blood (not recorded which). The receptors stem from a woman aged 18-30 years in a cohort exposed to, infected with or recovered from COVID-19 (not recorded which).

About this clone itself: The junction shows a germline mismatch at one end, possibly a read error. The rearrangement uses TRBV11-3 and TRBJ1-3; D is ambiguous. The CDR3 runs to 16 residues. Per the germline V gene, CDR1 is SGHNT and CDR2 is YENEEA. This chain's CDR3 is CASSLAAGFSGNTIYF. The CDR3 DNA reads as TGTGCCAGCAGCTTAGCCGCAGGATTCTCTGGCAACACCATATATTTT.

The chain links TRBV5-1 to TRBJ2-5, with D possibly TRBD1 on 6 matching bases. The germline CDR1 and CDR2 sequences are SGHRS and YFSETQ. The germline V and J ends were trimmed by 4 bases and 4 bases, with 17 bases remaining between them. This CDR3 has 15 residues. The CDR3 DNA is TGCGCCAGCAGCCCCGAAAGGGGGTCGGGAGAGACCCAGTACTTC. This encodes CASSPERGSGETQYF.

The chain couples TRBV6-5 to TRBJ1-5; 9 positions agree with TRBD1. The CDR3 is 12 residues long. The V gene end was trimmed by 9 bases and the J gene end by 6 bases; junction bases not matched to a gene: 3. Germline V lookup: CDR1 MNHEY, CDR2 SVGAGI. The CDR3 protein is CASGTGIQPQHF. The DNA for the CDR3 is TGTGCCAGTGGGACAGGGATTCAGCCCCAGCATTTT.

The rearrangement links TRBV28 to TRBJ2-3; 13 bases fit TRBD2. V dropped 6 bases and J dropped 6; count of bases not matched to a gene: 6. The CDR3 totals 15 residues. In germline, CDR1 is MDHEN, CDR2 SYDVKM. CDR3 region: CASRGTSGALDTQYF. The CDR3 DNA sequence: TGTGCCAGCAGGGGGACTAGCGGGGCGCTGGATACGCAGTATTTT.

This chain connects TRBV28 to TRBJ2-3, with 13 bases matching TRBD2. Germline values: CDR1 MDHEN, CDR2 SYDVKM. V was pared by 6 bases and J by 2 bases, with 11 bases of the junction left unmatched. CDR3 length equals 18 residues. CDR3 sequence (DNA): TGTGCCAGCAGGCCCACTAGCGGGGGGGCCGGTCACACAGATACGCAGTATTTT. Protein product: CASRPTSGGAGHTDTQYF.

The gene calls are TRBV11-2 and TRBJ2-7, with D uncertain. The CDR3 is 15 residues long. V was trimmed by 5 bases and J by 4 bases, leaving 18 bases between them. In germline, CDR1 is SGHAT, CDR2 FQNNGV. The CDR3 spells CASSPDSFLHYEQYF. The DNA of the CDR3 is TGTGCCAGCAGCCCCGACTCTTTCCTGCATTACGAGCAGTACTTC. The full variable domain, rest sourced from reference TRBV11-2 and TRBJ2-7, is EAGVAQSPRYKIIEKRQSVAFWCNPISGHATLYWYQQILGQGPKLLIQFQNNGVVDDSQLPKDRFSAERLKGVDSTLKIQPAKLEDSAVYLCASSPDSFLHYEQYFGPGTRLTVT.

In its sample, this clone was seen once. The rearrangement links TRBV7-9 to TRBJ1-1; D remains ambiguous. The germline gives CDR1 SEHNR, CDR2 FQNEAQ (reference sequence). There are 11 residues in the CDR3. Trimming removed 5 bases from V and 5 bases from J, with 6 bases in between. The CDR3 bases are TGTGCCAGCAGCCTCGGGACTGAAGCTTTCTTT. Its protein product is CASSLGTEAFF.

This clone was found once. J is TRBJ1-5 and V is TRBV2; 9 bases are a match to TRBD1. With 4 bases clipped from V and 7 bases from J, the junction kept 5 bases outside the gene matches. Germline V gene sequence: CDR1 SNHLY, CDR2 FYNNEI. This CDR3 region has 14 residues. The CDR3 is CASSARGQGQPQHF. In DNA form, the CDR3 reads TGTGCCAGCAGTGCCCGGGGACAGGGACAGCCCCAGCATTTT.

The CDR3 reads CASSEGQGVISPLHF. The CDR3 region has the DNA TGTGCCAGCAGCGAAGGACAGGGAGTAATTTCACCCCTCCACTTT. The chain combines TRBV5-4 with TRBJ1-6; 8 positions agree with TRBD1. CDR1 SGHNT and CDR2 YYREEE come from the germline V gene (reference sequence). V lost 4 bases to trimming and J lost 9 bases; unmatched junction nucleotides: 9. The CDR3 contains 15 residues.

This chain joins TRBV6-5 and TRBJ1-3; TRBD1 matches 8 bases. The V segment lost 5 bases and the J segment 2 bases; nucleotides outside the gene matches: 5. CDR1 and CDR2 (germline): MNHEY, SVGAGI. CDR3 length equals 15 residues. The CDR3: CASSLQGGPGNTIYF. The CDR3 coding sequence is TGTGCCAGCAGTCTACAGGGGGGCCCTGGAAACACCATATATTTT.